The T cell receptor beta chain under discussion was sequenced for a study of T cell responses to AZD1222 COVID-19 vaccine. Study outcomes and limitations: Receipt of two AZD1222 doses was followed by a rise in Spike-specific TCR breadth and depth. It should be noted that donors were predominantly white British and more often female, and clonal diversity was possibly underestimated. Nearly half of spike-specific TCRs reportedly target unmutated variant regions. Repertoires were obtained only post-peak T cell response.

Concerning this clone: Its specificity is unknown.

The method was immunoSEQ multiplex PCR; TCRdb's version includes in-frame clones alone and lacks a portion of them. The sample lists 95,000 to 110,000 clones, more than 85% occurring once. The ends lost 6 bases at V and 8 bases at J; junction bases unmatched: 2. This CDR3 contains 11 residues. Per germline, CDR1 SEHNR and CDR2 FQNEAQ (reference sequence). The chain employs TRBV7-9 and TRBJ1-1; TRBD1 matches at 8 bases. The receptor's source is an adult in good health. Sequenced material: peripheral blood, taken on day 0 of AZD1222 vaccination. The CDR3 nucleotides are TGTGCCAGCAGTCGGACAGGGGAAGCTTTCTTT. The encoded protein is CASSRTGEAFF.